Below are 30 T cell receptor beta chains sequenced from a single sample in a study of blood T cell repertoires in COVID-19 (dated by TCRdb to the early 2020s). Library construction relied on the immunoSEQ multiplex PCR assay. In TCRdb, the immuneACCESS table is reduced to in-frame sequences with V and J assigned. These tables do not hold every clone; where another copy was compared, an unresolved V gene accounts for under half, and the others remain unexplained. This sample holds around 360,000 clones; approximately 89% were observed only once. Roughly 2% of the sample belongs to the ten largest clones. The specimen was PBMCs or T cells enriched from blood (not recorded which). These receptors all come from a man in his forties or fifties in a cohort exposed to, infected with or recovered from COVID-19 (not recorded which).

V is TRBV27 and J is TRBJ1-1; TRBD1 might be the D (5 bases). The V and J ends lost 4 bases and 4 bases respectively, with 13 bases between them. The CDR3 has 14 residues. Germline assignment: CDR1 MNHEY and CDR2 SMNVEV (reference sequence). The CDR3 protein is CASSSQGFGTEAFF. Here the CDR3 DNA reads TGTGCCAGCAGTTCTCAGGGTTTTGGCACTGAAGCTTTCTTT.

The chain joins TRBV29-1 to TRBJ2-7; 8 nucleotides agree with TRBD1. The germline V gene encodes CDR1 SQVTM and CDR2 ANQGSEA. This CDR3 spans 15 amino acids. V gave up 5 bases and J gave up 0 bases; unmatched junction bases: 9. The CDR3 DNA reads as TGCAGCGTTCAGATAAGGACAGGGAACTCCTACGAGCAGTACTTC. It encodes CSVQIRTGNSYEQYF.

The rearrangement uses TRBV9 and TRBJ2-6, with D maybe TRBD1 (5 bases). V was shortened by 4 bases and J by 0 bases, with 20 bases between the two germline ends. The CDR3 length is 19 residues. CDR1 SGDLS and CDR2 YYNGEE come from the germline V gene. CDR3 residues: CASSPSLGQSASGANVLTF. DNA for the CDR3: TGTGCCAGCAGCCCAAGTTTGGGGCAGTCGGCCTCTGGGGCCAACGTCCTGACTTTC.

The chain carries TRBV3-1 (or the pseudogene TRBV3-2) and TRBJ2-7, with D tentatively TRBD1 (5 bases). The CDR3 spans 15 residues. Germline V gene sequence: CDR1 LGHDT, CDR2 YNNKEL (reference sequence). Trimming pared 1 base from V and 6 bases from J, leaving 16 bases between. The CDR3 sequence is CASSQVFRTTSEQYF. The CDR3 DNA reads as TGTGCCAGCAGCCAAGTATTCAGGACAACCTCCGAGCAGTACTTC.

This clone was counted only a few times. The chain couples TRBV4-1 to TRBJ1-4; D may be TRBD1 (5 bases). Trimming removed 2 bases at V and 7 bases at J, with 11 bases between. There are 14 residues in the CDR3. Germline values: CDR1 MGHRA, CDR2 YSYEKL. CDR3 amino acids: CASSQQGLGEKLFF. CDR3 bases: TGCGCCAGCAGCCAACAGGGCCTTGGTGAAAAACTGTTTTTT.

This clone was detected a few times. The chain carries TRBV19 and TRBJ1-5; D is possibly TRBD1 (5 bases). The CDR3 is 14 residues long. The germline CDR1 and CDR2 sequences are LNHDA and SQIVND (reference sequence). Trimming shortened V by 3 bases and J by 7 bases, and 13 bases separated the two germline ends. CDR3 nucleotide sequence: TGTGCCAGTAGTATTCAGGGTGATAGGCAGCCCCAGCATTTT. This translates into CASSIQGDRQPQHF.

The genes are TRBV4-1 and TRBJ2-4, with 7 bases lining up with TRBD2. V shed 2 bases and J 0 bases; nucleotides not matched to a gene: 16. Germline V gene data show CDR1 as MGHRA and CDR2 as YSYEKL. The CDR3 spans 20 residues. The CDR3 region has the DNA TGCGCCAGCAGCCAACGAGGGCAGCGGGAACTGCCGGTAGCCAAAAACATTCAGTACTTC. Translation gives CASSQRGQRELPVAKNIQYF.

The V and J genes are TRBV5-1 and TRBJ1-4; D is undetermined. The germline gives CDR1 SGHRS, CDR2 YFSETQ. Trimming left V 4 bases short and J 7 bases short, with 20 bases between. The CDR3 consists of 16 residues. The CDR3 region has the DNA TGCGCCAGCAGCCGTTCGTTGCCAAAGCGGTTTGAAAAACTGTTTTTT. It translates to CASSRSLPKRFEKLFF.

The rearrangement joins TRBV28 to TRBJ1-5, with D unresolved. The CDR3 is 13 amino acids. V was shortened by 7 bases and J by 4 bases, with 11 bases between the two germline ends. CDR1 is MDHEN and CDR2 is SYDVKM in the germline V gene. CDR3 DNA: TGTGCCAGCACCCGGCGGGCAAATCAGCCCCAGCATTTT. Amino acids: CASTRRANQPQHF.

This chain uses TRBV7-9 with TRBJ2-7; 10 nucleotides line up with TRBD1. Germline CDR1 reads SEHNR; CDR2 reads FQNEAQ (reference sequence). The CDR3 has 16 amino acids. The junction had 12 bases not matched to a gene; V was cut back by 5 bases and J by 5 bases. The DNA of the CDR3 is TGTGCCAGCAGCATTCCACCCGGGACAGGGGCGCACGAGCAGTACTTC. Translated: CASSIPPGTGAHEQYF.

The chain recombines TRBV2 with TRBJ2-7; a weak D match, TRBD2 (6 bases). Germline lookup yields CDR1 SNHLY and CDR2 FYNNEI. Trimming took 6 bases from V and 3 from J, leaving 9 bases between them. This CDR3 region has 12 residues. The CDR3 DNA follows: TGTGCCAGCAGAATCGGGGGCTACGAGCAGTACTTC. Encoded protein: CASRIGGYEQYF.

V and J are TRBV4-1 and TRBJ1-2; maybe TRBD1 (6 bases). The CDR3 runs 16 residues. Per the germline V gene, CDR1 is MGHRA and CDR2 is YSYEKL. Trimming removed 2 bases from V and 8 bases from J, with 21 bases in between. Here the CDR3 reads CASSQTVDSPILGYTF. For the CDR3, the DNA is TGCGCCAGCAGCCAAACGGTGGACAGCCCAATACTGGGCTACACCTTC.

CDR3 DNA sequence: TGTGCCAGCAGCCCCCCAGGGCCTAGCGGCTACAATGAGCAGTTCTTC. Amino acids: CASSPPGPSGYNEQFF. This chain uses TRBV3-1 (or the pseudogene TRBV3-2) with TRBJ2-1, with 7 bases lining up with TRBD2. Germline assignment: CDR1 LGHDT and CDR2 YNNKEL (reference sequence). The CDR3 consists of 16 residues. V was pared by 4 bases and J by 3 bases, with 9 bases of the junction left unmatched.

The CDR3 DNA is TGTGCCAGCAGCAATCCTAGCGAGAGCACAGATACGCAGTATTTT. Protein: CASSNPSESTDTQYF. The chain joins TRBV7-9 to TRBJ2-3; perhaps TRBD2 as D (6 bases). V dropped 5 bases and J dropped 0 bases, with 12 bases sitting between them. CDR1 is SEHNR, CDR2 FQNEAQ, per germline (reference sequence). The CDR3 runs to 15 residues.

In its sample, this clone was seen once. The rearrangement links TRBV6-6 to TRBJ1-5, with D tentatively TRBD1 (6 bases). Germline V CDR1 and CDR2: MNHNY, SVGAGI (reference sequence). V shed 0 bases and J shed 1 base, with 10 bases lying between them. The CDR3 consists of 16 residues. CDR3 DNA: TGTGCCAGCAGTTACTCACAGGGCGGGAGCAATCAGCCCCAGCATTTT. This encodes CASSYSQGGSNQPQHF.

This chain uses TRBV28 with TRBJ2-7; 9 bases line up with TRBD2. This CDR3 contains 13 residues. Losses at the gene ends were 11 bases for V and 0 bases for J; bases not matched to a gene: 5. Germline CDR1 reads MDHEN; CDR2 reads SYDVKM. CDR3 DNA: TGTGCCGGTAGCGGGAGTAGCTCCTACGAGCAGTACTTC. Residues: CAGSGSSSYEQYF. The full variable domain, completed using reference TRBV28 and TRBJ2-7, is DVKVTQSSRYLVKRTGEKVFLECVQDMDHENMFWYRQDPGLGLRLIYFSYDVKMKEKGDIPEGYSVSREKKERFSLILESASTNQTSMYLCAGSGSSSYEQYFGPGTRLTVT.

This clone has a single count. This chain links TRBV6-4 with TRBJ1-2, with a tentative D call TRBD1 (5 bases). This CDR3 has 16 amino acids. V gave up 6 bases and J gave up 1 base, with 18 bases separating them. Germline V lookup: CDR1 MRHNA, CDR2 SNTAGT. The CDR3 is CASSITAGRGNYGYTF. CDR3 nucleotide sequence: TGTGCCAGCAGCATCACCGCAGGGAGGGGTAACTATGGCTACACCTTC.

V is TRBV5-1 and J is TRBJ1-2; D is uncertain. Trimming took 2 bases from V and 5 from J, leaving 19 bases between them. In germline, CDR1 is SGHRS, CDR2 YFSETQ. CDR3 length: 16 amino acids. The CDR3 loop reads CASSFGSSASEYGYTF. The CDR3 DNA reads TGCGCCAGCAGCTTCGGGTCTTCGGCATCGGAGTATGGCTACACCTTC. Supplemented by reference TRBV5-1 and TRBJ1-2, the full variable domain reads KAGVTQTPRYLIKTRGQQVTLSCSPISGHRSVSWYQQTPGQGLQFLFEYFSETQRNKGNFPGRFSGRQFSNSRSEMNVSTLELGDSALYLCASSFGSSASEYGYTFGSGTRLTVV.

V and J are TRBV4-2 and TRBJ2-1; 8 positions agree with TRBD2. CDR1 and CDR2 from the germline V gene are LGHNA and YNFKEQ. The CDR3 is made up of 19 amino acids. Germline trimming cut 0 bases from V and 4 bases from J; bases unmatched to any gene: 14. CDR3 sequence (DNA): TGTGCCAGCAGCCAAGATGCCAGCCGAGCGGGAGCGGCGTACAATGAGCAGTTCTTC. This encodes CASSQDASRAGAAYNEQFF.

The chain carries TRBV19 and TRBJ1-2; a weak D match, TRBD1 (5 bases). Trimming removed 4 bases from V and 4 bases from J, with 13 bases in between. This CDR3 region has 14 residues. The V gene's germline CDR1 is LNHDA and CDR2 SQIVND (reference sequence). CDR3 bases: TGTGCCAGTAGTAGCGGGACTACAATCTATGGCTACACCTTC. Its protein product is CASSSGTTIYGYTF.

The rearrangement uses TRBV7-2 and TRBJ1-5; D perhaps matches TRBD1 (5 bases). V shed 1 base and J shed 1 base, with 8 bases lying between them. Germline values: CDR1 SGHTA, CDR2 FQGNSA. CDR3 length: 15 amino acids. In DNA form, the CDR3 reads TGTGCCAGCAGCTTAGGCTCAGGGAGCAATCAGCCCCAGCATTTT. It encodes CASSLGSGSNQPQHF.

The chain recombines TRBV18 with TRBJ2-1; 9 nucleotides line up with TRBD1. This CDR3 region has 15 residues. CDR1 is KGHSH and CDR2 is LQKENI in the germline V gene. V lost 4 bases, J lost 4 bases, and 5 bases stayed unmatched. CDR3 DNA: TGTGCCAGCTCACAGAACAGGGGGCCTTACAATGAGCAGTTCTTC. Translated, it gives CASSQNRGPYNEQFF.

The rearrangement links TRBV5-8 to TRBJ1-2; the D gene is possibly TRBD1 (5 bases). Trimming took 6 bases from V and 4 from J, leaving 19 bases between them. Germline loops: CDR1 SGHTS, CDR2 YDEGEE. The CDR3 sequence is 15 residues long. The CDR3 protein is CASTLDRRHFYGYTF. The CDR3 nucleotides are TGTGCCAGCACCTTAGACAGACGGCACTTCTATGGCTACACCTTC.

Concerning this clone itself: The same CDR3 arises from other DNA sequences in this sample as well. V and J are TRBV19 and TRBJ1-3; D ambiguous. CDR3 length: 14 residues. V was cut by 5 bases and J by 0 bases, with 8 bases left in between. Germline V gene lookup returns CDR1 LNHDA and CDR2 SQIVND (reference sequence). The CDR3 DNA sequence: TGTGCCAGTAGTCCGGGGTACTCTGGAAACACCATATATTTT. Translating it yields CASSPGYSGNTIYF.

V gene TRBV5-4 combines with J gene TRBJ2-5; the D gene is possibly TRBD2 (6 bases). This CDR3 comprises 14 residues. Germline-derived CDR1 and CDR2 are SGHNT and YYREEE (reference sequence). V lost 6 bases and J 3 bases, leaving 15 bases between the germline ends. In DNA, the CDR3 is TGTGCCAGCAAGTGGGGCTTAGCGGAAGAGACCCAGTACTTC. As protein: CASKWGLAEETQYF.

This clone came up once. This chain connects TRBV20-1 to TRBJ1-1; TRBD1 matches at 8 bases. The germline V gene has CDR1 DFQATT and CDR2 SNEGSKA (reference sequence). CDR3 length equals 16 residues. The V gene end was trimmed by 3 bases and the J gene end by 4 bases; junction bases not matched to a gene: 13. The CDR3 DNA reads TGCAGTGCTAGTACAGGGGGTCGAACTTGGAGCACTGAAGCTTTCTTT. This encodes CSASTGGRTWSTEAFF.

With respect to this clone: Within the sample, other DNA sequences also encode this same CDR3. The chain employs TRBV30 and TRBJ1-3, with D maybe TRBD1 (5 bases). CDR1 is GTSNPN, CDR2 SVGIG, per germline (reference sequence). The CDR3 spans 14 residues. Trimming removed 0 bases from V and 2 bases from J, with 8 bases in between. The CDR3 nucleotides read TGTGCCTGGAGTGTCGGGGGGACTGGAAACACCATATATTTT. This encodes CAWSVGGTGNTIYF.

V and J are TRBV3-1 (or the pseudogene TRBV3-2) and TRBJ2-5, with a weak D call TRBD2 (6 bases). CDR3 length: 13 residues. V gave up 4 bases and J gave up 5 bases, with 11 bases separating them. Germline-derived CDR1 and CDR2 are LGHDT and YNNKEL (reference sequence). CDR3 DNA sequence: TGTGCCAGCAGCCTGGGGGGTGGGGAGACCCAGTACTTC. It is translated as CASSLGGGETQYF.

The chain uses TRBV28 and TRBJ1-2; 8 bases align to TRBD1. The CDR3 has 16 residues. J gave up 3 bases and V 5 bases, and 11 bases lay outside the gene matches. The germline CDR1 and CDR2 sequences are MDHEN and SYDVKM. The CDR3 is CASSPPIQGVDYGYTF. CDR3 bases: TGTGCCAGCAGTCCCCCAATACAGGGGGTCGACTATGGCTACACCTTC.

The V gene is TRBV28, the J gene TRBJ2-5, with D hard to call. Germline V gives CDR1 MDHEN, CDR2 SYDVKM. The CDR3 spans 13 residues. The V gene lost 3 bases and the J gene lost 4 bases, with 9 bases spanning the gap. CDR3 nucleotide sequence: TGTGCCAGCAGTTTTAGAGGTCCAGAGACCCAGTACTTC. Protein product: CASSFRGPETQYF. Full variable domain (missing parts from reference TRBV28 and TRBJ2-5): DVKVTQSSRYLVKRTGEKVFLECVQDMDHENMFWYRQDPGLGLRLIYFSYDVKMKEKGDIPEGYSVSREKKERFSLILESASTNQTSMYLCASSFRGPETQYFGPGTRLLVL.